This entry features one TCR beta chain sequence. The antigen is undetermined. Germline trimming cut 5 bases from V and 6 bases from J; bases unmatched to any gene: 7. This CDR3 region has 13 residues. Germline values: CDR1 SQVTM, CDR2 ANQGSEA. These data originate in a study of CD8+ T cells in alopecia areata. Study summary: Each of the treated patients was given oral tofacitinib, 5 to 10 mg twice daily, for moderate-to-severe alopecia areata. Tofacitinib continued for 6 to 18 months and was then withheld for 6 months. Study-wide results and caveats: Clonality in lesional scalp, especially alopecia totalis/universalis, exceeded that of normal scalp.

Following RNA extraction, reverse transcription yielded cDNA that acted as the sequencing template. Assay: immunoSEQ multiplex PCR; the TCRdb copy retains only in-frame clones and omits some. This sample yields approximately 100,000 clones, of which about nine tenths are seen a single time; over 8.5% belongs to the top ten. Treatment noted: oral pan-JAK inhibitor, 5-10 mg twice daily. The V call is TRBV29-1, the J call TRBJ2-1; TRBD1 matches 7 bases. This specimen was CD8+ T cells sorted from blood, taken between weeks 30 and 35, from a patient treated with tofacitinib. This receptor was taken from a human donor with alopecia areata. Here the CDR3 DNA reads TGCAGCGTTCCCGGACAGGCATCCAATGAGCAGTTCTTC. It encodes CSVPGQASNEQFF.